Sequencing of this T cell receptor beta chain was carried out in a study of human T cells and chemical hapten exposure. Across the study: The upper back received 0.01% DPC by patch testing, with results read at 6 days.

MiXCR, applied by TCRdb to the RACE reads, yields one record per CDR3 protein. The top ten clones hold 2.5% to 3.5% of a sample with approximately 180,000 distinct CDR3 sequences, around 30% of them seen once. Study conclusions and caveats: Those TCRs sitting above 1 in 1000 frequency stayed the same with DPC sensitization.

This clonotype turned up a few times. Its antigen is not known. Germline is not matched at one junction end, which may reflect a read error. Time point given: pre-sensitization, week 0. Treatment described: therapeutic diphenylcyclopropenone sensitization with weekly scalp DPC. Material: whole blood, obtained in connection with sensitization to the hapten diphenylcyclopropenone (DPC). This TCR was recovered from a woman aged 25-40 years with alopecia areata. Some clones in this sample may be carry-over from other donors' samples.

CDR3 residues: CASSLGTREQDTQYF. In nucleotides, the CDR3 is TGTGCCAGCAGCCTGGGGACCCGTGAACAAGATACCCAGTACTTC. The V and J genes are TRBV4-2 and TRBJ2-5; D tentatively fits TRBD1 or TRBD2 (5 bases each). The CDR3 has 15 residues. From germline, CDR1 is LGHNA and CDR2 YNFKEQ.